Each of the 24 T cell receptor beta chains below was sequenced from the same sample in a study of cytotoxic CD8 clonotypes in ibrutinib-treated CLL. Profiled with immunoSEQ multiplex PCR; TCRdb holds only in-frame clones, not every one. The profile shows roughly 110,000 clones, 58% of them singletons. Sample: PBMCs, taken after 24 months of ibrutinib treatment. The receptors stem from a human donor with chronic lymphocytic leukemia.

V is TRBV30 and J is TRBJ2-1; TRBD2 matches 13 bases. The CDR3 is 15 amino acids. V gave up 1 base and J gave up 9 bases; unmatched junction bases: 6. Germline loops: CDR1 GTSNPN, CDR2 SVGIG (reference sequence). CDR3 region: CAWSANRLAGGEQFF. CDR3 coding DNA: TGTGCCTGGAGTGCAAACAGACTAGCGGGGGGTGAGCAGTTCTTC.

This clone was seen only a few times. This chain connects TRBV19 to TRBJ1-1; D may be TRBD1 (6 bases). Germline V CDR1 and CDR2: LNHDA, SQIVND (reference sequence). Trimming cost V 6 bases and J 3 bases, with 17 bases left between them. The CDR3 length is 15 residues. In nucleotides, the CDR3 is TGTGCCAGTAGCCCCCAGGGGCTTGGTGACACTGAAGCTTTCTTT. Encoded protein: CASSPQGLGDTEAFF. Together with reference TRBV19 and TRBJ1-1, the CDR3 gives the full variable domain: DGGITQSPKYLFRKEGQNVTLSCEQNLNHDAMYWYRQDPGQGLRLIYYSQIVNDFQKGDIAEGYSVSREKKESFPLTVTSAQKNPTAFYLCASSPQGLGDTEAFFGQGTRLTVV.

Only a few counts were recorded for this clone. This chain links TRBV6-5 with TRBJ1-2; 8 positions agree with TRBD1. This CDR3 is built from 15 residues. Germline CDR1 MNHEY, CDR2 SVGAGI. Trimming removed 0 bases from V and 13 bases from J; junction bases left unmatched: 13. DNA for the CDR3: TGTGCCAGCAGTTACTCTGGGGACAGGCCGATTGATGGCACCTTC. This codes for CASSYSGDRPIDGTF.

This clone was seen only a few times. The chain links TRBV30 to TRBJ1-2; 8 bases are shared with TRBD1. Germline V lookup: CDR1 GTSNPN, CDR2 SVGIG (reference sequence). The CDR3 sequence is 13 residues long. V lost 1 base to trimming and J lost 7 bases; unmatched junction nucleotides: 5. The CDR3 DNA reads as TGTGCCTGGAGTGGGCAGGGGGCGAGTGGCTACACCTTC. It codes for CAWSGQGASGYTF. The entire variable domain, with the rest obtained from reference TRBV30 and TRBJ1-2, is as follows: SQTIHQWPATLVQPVGSPLSLECTVEGTSNPNLYWYRQAAGRGLQLLFYSVGIGQISSEVPQNLSASRPQDRQFILSSKKLLLSDSGFYLCAWSGQGASGYTFGSGTRLTVV.

On this clone: Other DNA sequences within the sample encode an identical CDR3. The chain combines TRBV7-2 with TRBJ2-5; D is unclear. CDR3 length equals 13 residues. Germline CDR1 and CDR2: SGHTA and FQGNSA. The V gene lost 1 base and the J gene lost 2 bases, with 5 bases spanning the gap. The CDR3, as DNA: TGTGCCAGCAGCTTAGAATCTCAAGAGACCCAGTACTTC. Amino acid sequence: CASSLESQETQYF.

CDR3 nucleotides: TGTGCCACCTGGGGGAGCACAGATACGCAGTATTTT. It specifies CATWGSTDTQYF. The chain employs TRBV28 and TRBJ2-3, with D possibly being TRBD1 or TRBD2 (5 bases each). V lost 10 bases, J lost 0 bases, and 8 bases lay in between. The germline V gene encodes CDR1 MDHEN and CDR2 SYDVKM. The CDR3 is made up of 12 amino acids.

A word on this clone: This may come from a read error, since a much larger clone is one base off. Other nucleotide sequences in the sample specify the same CDR3. This sequence joins TRBV7-8 and TRBJ1-4; unclear D gene. The germline V gene encodes CDR1 SGHVS and CDR2 FQNEAQ. The CDR3 runs to 14 residues. The V end lost 2 bases, the J end lost 0 bases, and 4 bases lay between the germline ends. Here the CDR3 DNA reads TGTGCCAGCAGCTTAACCGCAACTAATGAAAAACTGTTTTTT. It codes for CASSLTATNEKLFF.

J is TRBJ1-6 and V is TRBV6-6; 8 nucleotides match TRBD1. The CDR3 spans 16 residues. Germline V gene sequence: CDR1 MNHNY, CDR2 SVGAGI (reference sequence). After removal of 1 base from V and 8 bases from J, the junction contained 7 bases not matched to a gene. CDR3 DNA: TGTGCCAGCAGTTACTGGGGTGACAGGGGTGATTCACCCCTCCACTTT. The encoded protein is CASSYWGDRGDSPLHF.

The genes are TRBV6-5 and TRBJ2-7; D is uncertain. The V end was cut by 0 bases, the J end by 0 bases, with 9 bases between. Per germline, CDR1 MNHEY and CDR2 SVGAGI. This CDR3 contains 15 residues. CDR3 sequence reads: CASSYSQRSSYEQYF. The DNA for the CDR3 is TGTGCCAGCAGTTACTCGCAACGATCCTCCTACGAGCAGTACTTC.

The J gene is TRBJ2-7, the V gene TRBV6-5, with D possibly being TRBD1 or TRBD2 (5 bases each). Deletions cut 6 bases from V and 3 bases from J, with 15 bases between. The CDR3 length is 14 residues. CDR1 is MNHEY and CDR2 is SVGAGI in the germline V gene. Here the CDR3 DNA reads TGTGCCAGCAGCACCCGGGACGGTCACTACGAGCAGTACTTC. Its protein product is CASSTRDGHYEQYF.

This clone came up a few times. This chain links TRBV29-1 with TRBJ2-2, with 9 bases matching TRBD1. The CDR3 is 14 residues long. Germline loops: CDR1 SQVTM, CDR2 ANQGSEA. V shed 5 bases, J shed 4 bases, and the junction held 5 bases outside the gene matches. DNA of the CDR3: TGCAGCGTTATCGGGACAGGGTCCACCGGGGAGCTGTTTTTT. As protein: CSVIGTGSTGELFF.

This chain connects TRBV9 to TRBJ1-4; no clear D gene. Germline lookup yields CDR1 SGDLS and CDR2 YYNGEE. The length of the CDR3 is 15 residues. Trimming stripped 3 bases from V and 5 bases from J, with 14 bases between. The CDR3 loop is CASSAMAGSNEKLFF. As DNA, the CDR3 is TGTGCCAGCAGCGCGATGGCGGGGTCCAATGAAAAACTGTTTTTT.

The CDR3 spells CASSFDRDGYTF. The CDR3 DNA reads TGCGCCAGCAGCTTCGACAGGGACGGCTACACCTTC. The chain has TRBV5-1 and TRBJ1-2, with TRBD1 matching 7 bases. V was clipped by 2 bases and J by 8 bases; unmatched bases: 3. Germline-derived CDR1 and CDR2 are SGHRS and YFSETQ. This CDR3 comprises 12 residues.

The V and J genes are TRBV5-1 and TRBJ1-5, with D maybe TRBD1 (5 bases). Germline V CDR1 and CDR2: SGHRS, YFSETQ. V lost 1 base and J 1 base, leaving 9 bases between the germline ends. The CDR3 runs 15 residues. The CDR3 sequence: CASSLSGGSNQPQHF. In DNA, the CDR3 is TGCGCCAGCAGCTTGTCGGGGGGAAGCAATCAGCCCCAGCATTTT.

V usage is TRBV29-1 and J usage is TRBJ2-3, with 8 nucleotides matching TRBD2. Germline CDR1 and CDR2: SQVTM and ANQGSEA. CDR3 length: 14 amino acids. The V and J ends lost 2 bases and 1 base, in that order; junction bases with no gene match: 2. The CDR3 DNA is TGCAGCGTTGAAATGCGGGGGGGCACAGATACGCAGTATTTT. Translating it yields CSVEMRGGTDTQYF.

This rearrangement joins TRBV7-3 to TRBJ1-1, with unresolved D. CDR1 and CDR2 (germline): SGHTA, FQGTGA. V was cut by 8 bases and J by 1 base, with 11 bases left in between. This CDR3 has 13 amino acids. CDR3 nucleotide sequence: TGTGCCAGCCGTACACAGAAGAACACTGAAGCTTTCTTT. This translates into CASRTQKNTEAFF.

The chain is built from TRBV7-6 and TRBJ2-1; D possibly corresponds to TRBD1 (5 bases). V was shortened by 4 bases and J by 10 bases, with 14 bases between the two germline ends. The CDR3 is made up of 13 amino acids. CDR1 SGHVS and CDR2 FNYEAQ come from the germline V gene. In DNA, the CDR3 is TGTGCCAGCAGCTCCCCAGGACAAGGAGAGCAGTTCTTC. This codes for CASSSPGQGEQFF.

V gene TRBV25-1 combines with J gene TRBJ1-5; 9 bases are a match to TRBD1. The CDR3 has 14 residues. V was clipped by 6 bases and J by 4 bases; unmatched bases: 4. Germline CDR1 reads MGHDK; CDR2 reads SYGVNS. The CDR3 protein is CASRGQGRNQPQHF. CDR3 sequence (DNA): TGTGCCAGCAGGGGACAGGGTAGAAATCAGCCCCAGCATTTT. Looking up the rest from reference TRBV25-1 and TRBJ1-5 gives the full variable domain: EADIYQTPRYLVIGTGKKITLECSQTMGHDKMYWYQQDPGMELHLIHYSYGVNSTEKGDLSSESTVSRIRTEHFPLTLESARPSHTSQYLCASRGQGRNQPQHFGDGTRLSIL.

This clone was recorded a few times. This sequence joins TRBV5-1 and TRBJ1-1; D unresolved. Between the trimmed V and J ends, which lost 4 bases and 2 bases, there was a span of 9 bases. CDR3 length: 13 amino acids. The germline gives CDR1 SGHRS, CDR2 YFSETQ. The CDR3 region is CASSVSGNTEAFF. CDR3 nucleotide sequence: TGCGCCAGCAGCGTTTCAGGCAACACTGAAGCTTTCTTT.

In this sample, this clone turned up a few times. The V and J genes are TRBV27 and TRBJ2-1; 7 positions agree with TRBD1. Germline V gives CDR1 MNHEY, CDR2 SMNVEV (reference sequence). This CDR3 is 14 amino acids long. With 7 bases clipped from V and 4 bases from J, the junction kept 7 bases outside the gene matches. CDR3: CASKRGGGYNEQFF. The CDR3 DNA reads TGTGCCAGCAAGAGAGGGGGCGGGTACAATGAGCAGTTCTTC.

V and J are TRBV29-1 and TRBJ1-2; possibly TRBD1 for D (6 bases). The CDR3 has 11 residues. CDR1 is SQVTM, CDR2 ANQGSEA, per germline. Trimming shortened V by 7 bases and J by 4 bases, and 10 bases separated the two germline ends. CDR3 bases: TGCAGCGCCTCGGACAGCTATGGCTACACCTTC. Its translation: CSASDSYGYTF. The whole variable domain, remainder taken from reference TRBV29-1 and TRBJ1-2, is SAVISQKPSRDICQRGTSLTIQCQVDSQVTMMFWYRQQPGQSLTLIATANQGSEATYESGFVIDKFPISRPNLTFSTLTVSNMSPEDSSIYLCSASDSYGYTFGSGTRLTVV.

The rearrangement uses TRBV5-1 and TRBJ1-5; no definite D call. CDR1 and CDR2 from the germline V gene are SGHRS and YFSETQ. This CDR3 spans 15 amino acids. Between the trimmed V and J ends, which lost 4 bases and 4 bases, there was a span of 15 bases. DNA for the CDR3: TGCGCCAGCAGCCCCCAGGCAGGAGGGAATCAGCCCCAGCATTTT. Its protein product is CASSPQAGGNQPQHF.

The chain has TRBV29-1 and TRBJ1-1, with 8 bases identical to TRBD1. Germline assignment: CDR1 SQVTM and CDR2 ANQGSEA. The CDR3 covers 12 residues. Trimming removed 8 bases from V and 3 bases from J; junction bases left unmatched: 5. The CDR3 sequence is CSSLQGDTEAFF. In DNA form, the CDR3 reads TGCAGCTCACTACAGGGGGACACTGAAGCTTTCTTT.

This clone was counted a single time. This sequence joins TRBV27 and TRBJ2-1; 7 bases fit TRBD2. The junction had 15 bases not matched to a gene; V was cut back by 6 bases and J by 4 bases. CDR3 length: 17 residues. Germline CDR1 reads MNHEY; CDR2 reads SMNVEV (reference sequence). The CDR3 is CASSPRAGGSGYNEQFF. For the CDR3, the DNA is TGTGCCAGCAGCCCAAGGGCGGGCGGGAGCGGATACAATGAGCAGTTCTTC.